The 30 T cell receptor beta chains reported below all come from one sample, sequenced in a study of T cells in Graves' hyperthyroidism and ophthalmopathy (dated by TCRdb to between 2018 and 2021). Library construction relied on multiplex PCR. The sequencer listed for this sample is Illumina HiSeq 2000. Amplification of TCR beta CDR3 regions was carried out from RNA transcripts. The TCR CDR3 was subjected to a first round of RT-PCR using the HTBI primer set and the Qiagen OneStep RT-PCR kit. TCRdb redid the processing of the public reads, applying fastp at Q25 and MiXCR, and retained in-frame beta chains. Identical CDR3 proteins give one entry, which carries the most common genes and DNA. The sample includes about 560,000 distinct CDR3 sequences, with 16% observed a single time. Of the sample, 18% is held by the ten largest clones. The sequencing input was blood. The source is a woman aged 18-30 years with Graves' hyperthyroidism.

This clonotype has more than one count but fewer than ten. The rearrangement uses TRBV3-1 and TRBJ1-4; no clear D. In germline, CDR1 is LGHDT, CDR2 YNNKEL (reference sequence). This CDR3 region has 16 residues. The V end lost 5 bases, the J end lost 8 bases, and 21 bases lay between the germline ends. This chain's CDR3 is CASSSPPRAFGEKLFF. DNA for the CDR3: TGTGCCAGCAGCTCTCCCCCCCGCGCATTTGGAGAAAAACTGTTTTTT.

This clonotype was picked up a small number of times. V usage is TRBV7-2 and J usage is TRBJ2-7; a weak D match, TRBD2 (6 bases). The CDR3 sequence is 15 residues long. Germline V CDR1 and CDR2: SGHTA, FQGNSA. Deletions cut 3 bases from V and 0 bases from J, with 12 bases between. Here the CDR3 reads CASSLFRGTSYEQYF. DNA of the CDR3: TGTGCCAGCAGCTTGTTCCGGGGGACCTCCTACGAGCAGTACTTC.

This clonotype was observed a handful of times. This chain joins TRBV3-1 and TRBJ2-1; 9 bases agree with TRBD2. Trimming at V came to 1 base and at J to 8 bases, leaving 9 bases not matched to a gene. The CDR3 is 16 residues long. The germline gives CDR1 LGHDT, CDR2 YNNKEL (reference sequence). CDR3 sequence: CASSQGAGGLSYEQFF. In nucleotides, the CDR3 is TGTGCCAGCAGCCAAGGGGCGGGAGGGCTTTCCTATGAGCAGTTCTTC.

This clonotype was recorded at least ten times. V gene TRBV20-1 combines with J gene TRBJ2-1, with D possibly matching TRBD2 (5 bases). V lost 6 bases and J 5 bases, leaving 20 bases between the germline ends. Germline values: CDR1 DFQATT, CDR2 SNEGSKA (reference sequence). The CDR3 loop spans 15 amino acids. The CDR3 reads CSAPFRAGGNNEQFF. The DNA of the CDR3 is TGCAGTGCCCCCTTTCGGGCTGGAGGAAACAATGAGCAGTTCTTC.

The sample holds many counts of this clonotype. The chain carries TRBV5-1 and TRBJ1-2; 10 nucleotides align to TRBD1. Per germline, CDR1 SGHRS and CDR2 YFSETQ. The CDR3 contains 15 residues. Trimming cost V 0 bases and J 4 bases; bases outside gene matches: 3. This CDR3 reads CASSLAGQGSYGYTF. The CDR3 nucleotides are TGCGCCAGCAGCTTGGCGGGACAGGGGTCCTATGGCTACACCTTC.

This clonotype has more than one count but fewer than ten. J is TRBJ2-3 and V is TRBV14; TRBD2 might be the D (6 bases). Per the germline V gene, CDR1 is SGHDN and CDR2 is FVKESK. This CDR3 is built from 15 residues. The V gene lost 1 base and the J gene lost 7 bases, with 15 bases spanning the gap. CDR3 sequence reads: CASSQGWMAGNTQYF. In DNA form, the CDR3 reads TGTGCCAGCAGCCAAGGTTGGATGGCGGGGAATACGCAGTATTTT.

This clonotype was seen ten or more times. The chain is built from TRBV20-1 and TRBJ2-3; tentatively, D is TRBD2 (6 bases). From germline, CDR1 is DFQATT and CDR2 SNEGSKA (reference sequence). V lost 5 bases to trimming and J lost 5 bases, with 8 bases between them. The CDR3 loop spans 11 amino acids. CDR3 in amino acids: CSAGGKDTQYF. DNA for the CDR3: TGCAGTGCTGGCGGGAAAGATACGCAGTATTTT.

The chain couples TRBV18 to TRBJ2-3; 7 bases are shared with TRBD2. Trimming removed 3 bases from V and 0 bases from J; junction bases left unmatched: 6. Germline loops: CDR1 KGHSH, CDR2 LQKENI. The CDR3 consists of 16 residues. CDR3 DNA sequence: TGTGCCAGCTCACCGCTAGCGGTCACTAGCACAGATACGCAGTATTTT. This encodes CASSPLAVTSTDTQYF.

This rearrangement joins TRBV27 to TRBJ2-7; D is undetermined. The CDR3 covers 14 residues. The germline V and J ends were trimmed by 5 bases and 7 bases, with 18 bases remaining between them. Germline loops: CDR1 MNHEY, CDR2 SMNVEV (reference sequence). The CDR3 region has the DNA TGTGCCAGCAGTCCCTCGACCTTATTGGGGGAGCAGTACTTC. This encodes CASSPSTLLGEQYF.

The chain joins TRBV7-9 to TRBJ2-3; D perhaps matches TRBD2 (6 bases). CDR3 length: 15 amino acids. Per germline, CDR1 SEHNR and CDR2 FQNEAQ (reference sequence). V was pared by 5 bases and J by 1 base, with 13 bases between. CDR3 residues: CASSRKRVGTDTQYF. The CDR3 DNA sequence: TGTGCCAGCAGCCGGAAGCGGGTCGGCACAGATACGCAGTATTTT.

This clonotype has ten or more counts. J is TRBJ2-6 and V is TRBV5-1; 9 nucleotides agree with TRBD2. V dropped 6 bases and J dropped 0; count of bases not matched to a gene: 7. Germline V gives CDR1 SGHRS, CDR2 YFSETQ. The CDR3 totals 17 residues. The CDR3 DNA reads TGCGCCAGCACCTCGACTAGCGGATTCTCTGGGGCCAACGTCCTGACTTTC. The encoded protein is CASTSTSGFSGANVLTF.

This clonotype was counted only a few times. The chain employs TRBV18 and TRBJ2-3; 14 bases fit TRBD2. Germline CDR1 KGHSH, CDR2 LQKENI. The CDR3 contains 16 residues. The V segment lost 2 bases and the J segment 3 bases; nucleotides outside the gene matches: 1. The DNA of the CDR3 is TGTGCCAGCTCACCAGGGACTAGCGGGAGAACAGATACGCAGTATTTT. This sequence encodes CASSPGTSGRTDTQYF.

The V call is TRBV12-3 or TRBV12-4, the J call TRBJ2-2; D assignment may be TRBD1 or TRBD2 (6 bases each). This CDR3 contains 15 residues. The ends were cut back, 6 bases at V and 8 bases at J, with 19 bases in the middle. The CDR3 is CASRATGAGTGELFF. In DNA form, the CDR3 reads TGTGCCAGCAGGGCAACGGGGGCCGGAACTGGGGAGCTGTTTTTT.

This clonotype was observed many times. The V gene is TRBV5-4, the J gene TRBJ1-1; no definite D call. Germline CDR1 reads SGHNT; CDR2 reads YYREEE (reference sequence). Trimming took 0 bases from V and 1 from J, leaving 10 bases between them. This CDR3 contains 15 residues. This CDR3 is CASSLAGRQNTEAFF. CDR3 nucleotides: TGTGCCAGCAGCTTGGCCGGTCGGCAGAACACTGAAGCTTTCTTT.

This clonotype was seen a few times. The rearrangement joins TRBV6-1 to TRBJ2-1; D remains unclear. The germline V gene encodes CDR1 MNHNS and CDR2 SASEGT. Trimming removed 10 bases from V and 7 bases from J, with 11 bases in between. This CDR3 has 11 residues. The chain's CDR3 is CATRLRNEQFF. The DNA for the CDR3 is TGTGCCACGCGTCTCAGGAATGAGCAGTTCTTC.

This clonotype was found many times. The chain uses TRBV3-1 and TRBJ1-1; D is ambiguous. This CDR3 is built from 13 residues. Trimming took off 0 bases at V and 5 bases at J, with 7 bases between the two ends. Germline-derived CDR1 and CDR2 are LGHDT and YNNKEL (reference sequence). The DNA of the CDR3 is TGTGCCAGCAGCCAAGATCGAGGGACTGAAGCTTTCTTT. This sequence encodes CASSQDRGTEAFF.

This clonotype showed up many times. This chain links TRBV2 with TRBJ2-7, with D possibly called TRBD1 or TRBD2 (5 bases each). Looked up from germline, CDR1 is SNHLY and CDR2 is FYNNEI. Between the trimmed V and J ends, which lost 6 bases and 2 bases, there was a span of 11 bases. The CDR3 runs to 13 residues. The CDR3 bases are TGTGCCAGCAGACGGGACCTAACCTACGAGCAGTACTTC. It codes for CASRRDLTYEQYF. The full variable domain, completed using reference TRBV2 and TRBJ2-7, is EPEVTQTPSHQVTQMGQEVILRCVPISNHLYFYWYRQILGQKVEFLVSFYNNEISEKSEIFDDQFSVERPDGSNFTLKIRSTKLEDSAMYFCASRRDLTYEQYFGPGTRLTVT.

Comment on this clonotype: This may be a read error, as it is one base from a much larger clone. The rearrangement uses TRBV5-1 and TRBJ2-1, with D tentatively TRBD2 (6 bases). This CDR3 spans 16 amino acids. The germline V and J ends were trimmed by 3 bases and 10 bases, with 23 bases remaining between them. In germline, CDR1 is SGHRS, CDR2 YFSETQ. The CDR3 loop reads CASSSRRLEGNYEQFF. CDR3 in DNA: TGCGCCAGCAGCTCACGCCGACTAGAGGGGAATTACGAGCAGTTCTTC.

In this sample, this clonotype turned up many times. This chain connects TRBV7-2 to TRBJ2-3; 8 nucleotides align to TRBD2. Germline trimming cut 1 base from V and 3 bases from J; bases unmatched to any gene: 3. Germline V lookup: CDR1 SGHTA, CDR2 FQGNSA. The CDR3 has 15 amino acids. DNA of the CDR3: TGTGCCAGCAGCTTAGTGGGCGGGGGGACAGATACGCAGTATTTT. This encodes CASSLVGGGTDTQYF.

This clonotype was observed at least ten times. The rearrangement joins TRBV6-2 or TRBV6-3 to TRBJ1-1, with 10 nucleotides matching TRBD1. Per the germline V gene, CDR1 is MNHEY and CDR2 is SVGEGT. The CDR3 loop spans 18 amino acids. V lost 0 bases and J lost 7; bases outside the gene matches: 14. CDR3 coding DNA: TGTGCCAGCAGTTACTCGAGGGACAGGGGTATAACCGCCGATGAAGCTTTCTTT. Protein product: CASSYSRDRGITADEAFF.

The table lists this clonotype with many counts. The CDR3 DNA reads as TGCGCCAGCAGCTTGGAGGAAGGCTCCTACGAGCAGTACTTC. Protein sequence: CASSLEEGSYEQYF. The chain combines TRBV5-1 with TRBJ2-7; the D is unclear. Germline-derived CDR1 and CDR2 are SGHRS and YFSETQ. The CDR3 length is 14 residues. Trimming cost V 0 bases and J 0 bases, with 7 bases left between them. Full variable domain (outside the CDR3, taken from reference TRBV5-1 and TRBJ2-7): KAGVTQTPRYLIKTRGQQVTLSCSPISGHRSVSWYQQTPGQGLQFLFEYFSETQRNKGNFPGRFSGRQFSNSRSEMNVSTLELGDSALYLCASSLEEGSYEQYFGPGTRLTVT.

This clonotype has only a few counts. The rearrangement links TRBV2 to TRBJ1-6; D is unclear. Trimming took off 6 bases at V and 0 bases at J, with 9 bases between the two ends. The germline CDR1 and CDR2 sequences are SNHLY and FYNNEI. This CDR3 has 15 amino acids. The CDR3 DNA reads as TGTGCCAGCAGGTTCGGGCTCTCCTATAATTCACCCCTCCACTTT. Protein: CASRFGLSYNSPLHF.

J is TRBJ1-6 and V is TRBV27, with 8 bases matching TRBD1. Germline CDR1 and CDR2: MNHEY and SMNVEV (reference sequence). With V trimmed by 5 bases and J by 8 bases, 17 bases remained unmatched. This CDR3 contains 18 residues. CDR3 residues: CASSPRTGRGRGYSPLHF. The CDR3 DNA is TGTGCCAGCAGTCCCCGGACAGGGCGGGGACGTGGTTATTCACCCCTCCACTTT.

The table lists this clonotype with many counts. The CDR3 nucleotides are TGTGCCATCAGACCAACTTGGGACAGGGGTGTTGGCTATGGCTACACCTTC. This gives the protein CAIRPTWDRGVGYGYTF. This chain links TRBV10-3 with TRBJ1-2; 10 positions agree with TRBD1. With 6 bases clipped from V and 4 bases from J, the junction kept 14 bases outside the gene matches. The CDR3 length is 17 residues. The germline gives CDR1 ENHRY, CDR2 SYGVKD.

This clonotype has ten or more counts. The rearrangement uses TRBV5-1 and TRBJ1-2, with 7 bases fitting TRBD1. This CDR3 comprises 14 residues. J lost 7 bases, V lost 0 bases, and 6 bases had no gene match. Germline-derived CDR1 and CDR2 are SGHRS and YFSETQ. The CDR3 DNA reads TGCGCCAGCAGCTTGGAGGGGGCGGTCGGTGGCTACACCTTC. Amino acids: CASSLEGAVGGYTF. Supplemented by reference TRBV5-1 and TRBJ1-2, the full variable domain reads KAGVTQTPRYLIKTRGQQVTLSCSPISGHRSVSWYQQTPGQGLQFLFEYFSETQRNKGNFPGRFSGRQFSNSRSEMNVSTLELGDSALYLCASSLEGAVGGYTFGSGTRLTVV.

This clonotype has a count of ten or more. The chain is built from TRBV7-3 and TRBJ2-5; D might be TRBD1 or TRBD2, each matching 5 bases. Germline V gene lookup returns CDR1 SGHTA and CDR2 FQGTGA. The CDR3 loop spans 13 amino acids. V lost 3 bases, J lost 0 bases, and 5 bases lay in between. The CDR3 nucleotides read TGTGCCAGCAGCTTGGGACACCAAGAGACCCAGTACTTC. Protein product: CASSLGHQETQYF.

The V gene is TRBV19, the J gene TRBJ2-2; D is perhaps TRBD1 (6 bases). The CDR3 contains 16 residues. From germline, CDR1 is LNHDA and CDR2 SQIVND (reference sequence). Between the trimmed V and J ends, which lost 3 bases and 5 bases, there was a span of 16 bases. The CDR3 sequence is CASSIPAKGQTGELFF. The CDR3 DNA is TGTGCCAGTAGTATCCCCGCCAAGGGACAAACCGGGGAGCTGTTTTTT.

This clonotype was recorded at least ten times. V gene TRBV28 combines with J gene TRBJ2-7; possible D gene TRBD1, 5 bases. From germline, CDR1 is MDHEN and CDR2 SYDVKM. V was shortened by 5 bases and J by 4 bases, with 9 bases between the two germline ends. The CDR3 consists of 12 residues. The CDR3 coding sequence is TGTGCCAGCAGTCAGGGAAAGTACGAGCAGTACTTC. It encodes CASSQGKYEQYF.

The rearrangement uses TRBV7-8 and TRBJ2-5; 7 positions agree with TRBD2. The V gene end was trimmed by 5 bases and the J gene end by 5 bases; junction bases not matched to a gene: 8. CDR1 is SGHVS and CDR2 is FQNEAQ in the germline V gene. CDR3 size: 14 residues. The CDR3 sequence is CASSPSGGVETQYF. The CDR3 DNA reads TGTGCCAGCAGCCCGAGTGGGGGGGTCGAGACCCAGTACTTC.

The rearrangement joins TRBV2 to TRBJ2-5; D gene unclear. Germline CDR1 reads SNHLY; CDR2 reads FYNNEI. V lost 5 bases to trimming and J lost 3 bases, with 7 bases between them. This CDR3 spans 12 amino acids. CDR3 amino acids: CASSQSEETQYF. Here the CDR3 DNA reads TGTGCCAGCAGTCAAAGTGAAGAGACCCAGTACTTC.